What follows are 22 T cell receptor beta chains derived from one specimen sequenced in a study of a mutant IDH1 vaccine in newly diagnosed glioma. Assay: immunoSEQ multiplex PCR; the TCRdb copy retains only in-frame clones and omits some. The sample has 70,000 or so clones; around 87% are singletons. Stated time point: week 35, safety follow-up. Mutant IDH1 20-mer peptide, at 300 ug, made up each vaccine dose, with topical imiquimod. The antigens these receptors bind are not known. The material sequenced was PBMCs, taken from a glioma patient whose treatment included an IDH1 peptide vaccine. These receptors all come from a young man with glioma.

This clone turned up a few times. This chain joins TRBV28 and TRBJ1-1, with D hard to call. The CDR3 length is 11 residues. With 4 bases removed from V and 8 bases from J, the gap between germline ends came to 8 bases. CDR1 MDHEN and CDR2 SYDVKM come from the germline V gene. This CDR3 reads CASSSSREAFF. CDR3 DNA sequence: TGTGCCAGCAGTTCCTCTCGGGAAGCTTTCTTT.

The V call is TRBV28, the J call TRBJ1-3; D is ambiguous. Germline CDR1 is MDHEN and CDR2 is SYDVKM. The CDR3 length is 14 residues. V lost 3 bases and J lost 4, with 10 bases in between. This CDR3 is CASSLSTGGNTIYF. CDR3 in DNA: TGTGCCAGCAGTTTGTCGACTGGAGGAAACACCATATATTTT.

The rearrangement joins TRBV27 to TRBJ2-5, with TRBD1 matching over 9 bases. Germline CDR1 reads MNHEY; CDR2 reads SMNVEV (reference sequence). There are 14 residues in the CDR3. V lost 5 bases to trimming and J lost 4 bases; unmatched junction nucleotides: 5. CDR3 coding DNA: TGTGCCAGCAGTATAGGGACAGGGAGAGAGACCCAGTACTTC. Translation: CASSIGTGRETQYF.

The chain carries TRBV7-2 and TRBJ1-5; maybe TRBD1 (6 bases). CDR3 length: 17 amino acids. The germline V and J ends were trimmed by 1 base and 9 bases, with 22 bases remaining between them. The germline CDR1 and CDR2 sequences are SGHTA and FQGNSA. The DNA for the CDR3 is TGTGCCAGCAGCTTAGAGGGGGGGCAGTTACTTAACGGGCCCCAGCATTTT. Protein product: CASSLEGGQLLNGPQHF.

This clone was picked up a small number of times. The sample has other DNA sequences that encode this CDR3 too. For the CDR3, the DNA is TGTGCCAGCAGCTACCGACAGGCCTCCTACGAGCAGTACTTC. This encodes CASSYRQASYEQYF. The chain is built from TRBV11-2 and TRBJ2-7; D might be TRBD1 (6 bases). This CDR3 has 14 residues. Deletions cut 4 bases from V and 0 bases from J, with 10 bases between. Germline V gives CDR1 SGHAT, CDR2 FQNNGV. Together with reference TRBV11-2 and TRBJ2-7, the CDR3 gives the full variable domain: EAGVAQSPRYKIIEKRQSVAFWCNPISGHATLYWYQQILGQGPKLLIQFQNNGVVDDSQLPKDRFSAERLKGVDSTLKIQPAKLEDSAVYLCASSYRQASYEQYFGPGTRLTVT.

The V call is TRBV27, the J call TRBJ1-1; TRBD1 might be the D (6 bases). The CDR3 consists of 14 residues. Germline loops: CDR1 MNHEY, CDR2 SMNVEV (reference sequence). V gave up 2 bases and J gave up 4 bases, with 11 bases separating them. CDR3 bases: TGTGCCAGCAGTTTAATGGGGGCGCTCACTGAAGCTTTCTTT. Protein: CASSLMGALTEAFF.

The gene calls are TRBV28 and TRBJ2-7; TRBD1 aligns across 10 bases. Looked up from germline, CDR1 is MDHEN and CDR2 is SYDVKM. This CDR3 has 18 amino acids. After removal of 6 bases from V and 2 bases from J, the junction contained 16 bases not matched to a gene. The CDR3 protein is CASSPRQGAIGPTYEQYF. CDR3 in DNA: TGTGCCAGCAGCCCGAGACAGGGGGCCATAGGCCCCACCTACGAGCAGTACTTC.

This chain links TRBV6-1 with TRBJ1-5; no reliable D call. Germline-derived CDR1 and CDR2 are MNHNS and SASEGT. The V end was cut by 5 bases, the J end by 4 bases, with 6 bases between. The CDR3 covers 12 residues. CDR3 DNA sequence: TGTGCCAGCAGTTTCGTGAATCAGCCCCAGCATTTT. This sequence encodes CASSFVNQPQHF.

This clone was seen only once. The rearrangement links TRBV10-3 to TRBJ2-1; the D gene is possibly TRBD2 (5 bases). Deletions cut 1 base from V and 5 bases from J, with 9 bases between. CDR1 and CDR2 from the germline V gene are ENHRY and SYGVKD. The CDR3 has 14 residues. CDR3 sequence reads: CAISEYSGNNEQFF. The CDR3 DNA reads TGTGCCATCAGTGAGTACTCGGGGAACAATGAGCAGTTCTTC.

The chain joins TRBV5-7 to TRBJ1-4; possibly TRBD1 for D (6 bases). TRBV5-7 is placed among ORFs of uncertain function. V lost 1 base, J lost 7 bases, and 11 bases lay in between. The CDR3 runs to 14 residues. As DNA, the CDR3 is TGTGCCAGCAGCTTGAGGGGGGGGCGTGAAAAACTGTTTTTT. This encodes CASSLRGGREKLFF.

This clone has a single count. This chain uses TRBV27 with TRBJ2-3, with D unclear. Trimming took off 7 bases at V and 2 bases at J, with 10 bases between the two ends. Germline V gives CDR1 MNHEY, CDR2 SMNVEV (reference sequence). The CDR3 spans 13 residues. The CDR3 loop is CASTPPNTDTQYF. Written as DNA, the CDR3 is TGTGCCAGCACCCCCCCCAACACAGATACGCAGTATTTT.

The chain employs TRBV29-1 and TRBJ2-3; the D gene is possibly TRBD2 (6 bases). Trimming pared 4 bases from V and 4 bases from J, leaving 12 bases between. This CDR3 is 13 amino acids long. Germline CDR1 SQVTM, CDR2 ANQGSEA. The CDR3 nucleotides read TGCAGCGTTGTACGGCGGGGAGCAGATACGCAGTATTTT. Its translation: CSVVRRGADTQYF.

The J gene is TRBJ1-1, the V gene TRBV13; TRBD1 might be the D (5 bases). Trimming took 2 bases from V and 3 from J, leaving 7 bases between them. Germline CDR1 is PRHDT and CDR2 is FYEKMQ (reference sequence). CDR3 size: 13 residues. The CDR3 DNA is TGTGCCAGCAGCTTAACGGGGGACACTGAAGCTTTCTTT. Translation gives CASSLTGDTEAFF.

This clone was detected only once. The V call is TRBV6-1, the J call TRBJ1-3, with 8 bases lining up with TRBD1. Unmatched junction bases numbered 4, after V lost 3 bases and J lost 0 bases. The CDR3 covers 16 residues. The germline V gene has CDR1 MNHNS and CDR2 SASEGT. CDR3 nucleotide sequence: TGTGCCAGCAGTGATTCGGACAGGGTCTCTGGAAACACCATATATTTT. It specifies CASSDSDRVSGNTIYF.

The chain combines TRBV18 with TRBJ2-7, with D tentatively TRBD1 (6 bases). V was shortened by 4 bases and J by 2 bases, with 12 bases between the two germline ends. The germline V gene has CDR1 KGHSH and CDR2 LQKENI. The CDR3 extends over 14 amino acids. The CDR3: CASSRGPDTYEQYF. DNA of the CDR3: TGTGCCAGCTCACGGGGGCCGGATACCTACGAGCAGTACTTC. The variable domain in full, with the rest retrieved from reference TRBV18 and TRBJ2-7, is NAGVMQNPRHLVRRRGQEARLRCSPMKGHSHVYWYRQLPEEGLKFMVYLQKENIIDESGMPKERFSAEFPKEGPSILRIQQVVRGDSAAYFCASSRGPDTYEQYFGPGTRLTVT.

The chain uses TRBV19 and TRBJ1-1, with D possibly TRBD1 on 6 matching bases. This CDR3 spans 14 amino acids. Germline V gene sequence: CDR1 LNHDA, CDR2 SQIVND (reference sequence). V shed 3 bases and J shed 4 bases, with 12 bases lying between them. Here the CDR3 reads CASSMGGRSTEAFF. CDR3 DNA sequence: TGTGCCAGTAGTATGGGGGGCAGGAGCACTGAAGCTTTCTTT.

V and J are TRBV15 and TRBJ2-3, with 13 bases matching TRBD2. Per germline, CDR1 LNHNV and CDR2 YYDKDF (reference sequence). The CDR3 spans 17 residues. Trimming removed 5 bases from V and 2 bases from J; junction bases left unmatched: 7. This CDR3 is CATSWRLAGGSTDTQYF. In DNA, the CDR3 is TGTGCCACCAGCTGGCGACTAGCGGGGGGATCCACAGATACGCAGTATTTT.

V gene TRBV5-4 combines with J gene TRBJ2-7, with D tentatively TRBD1 (5 bases). There are 13 residues in the CDR3. Germline CDR1 reads SGHNT; CDR2 reads YYREEE (reference sequence). V was trimmed by 0 bases and J by 6 bases, leaving 10 bases between them. CDR3 residues: CASSLGGRVEQYF. CDR3 DNA sequence: TGTGCCAGCAGCTTGGGTGGCAGGGTCGAGCAGTACTTC. The variable domain in full, completed from reference TRBV5-4 and TRBJ2-7, reads ETGVTQSPTHLIKTRGQQVTLRCSSQSGHNTVSWYQQALGQGPQFIFQYYREEENGRGNFPPRFSGLQFPNYSSELNVNALELDDSALYLCASSLGGRVEQYFGPGTRLTVT.

In this sample, this clone turned up a few times. The chain joins TRBV6-5 to TRBJ1-2; D uncertain. Germline loops: CDR1 MNHEY, CDR2 SVGAGI. Trimming left V 5 bases short and J 3 bases short, with 10 bases between. The CDR3 loop spans 13 amino acids. CDR3 nucleotide sequence: TGTGCCAGCAGTCGGCACAGCGACTATGGCTACACCTTC. Translated, it gives CASSRHSDYGYTF.

J is TRBJ2-5 and V is TRBV2; no firm D call. Per germline, CDR1 SNHLY and CDR2 FYNNEI. V was shortened by 6 bases and J by 3 bases, with 5 bases between the two germline ends. The CDR3 is 11 amino acids. In nucleotides, the CDR3 is TGTGCCAGCAGCTCCGAAGAGACCCAGTACTTC. This codes for CASSSEETQYF.

The J gene is TRBJ1-1, the V gene TRBV2; 9 bases map to TRBD1. The germline CDR1 and CDR2 sequences are SNHLY and FYNNEI. The CDR3 contains 14 residues. The V and J ends lost 7 bases and 3 bases, in that order; junction bases with no gene match: 6. The CDR3 sequence is CASTPRTGDTEAFF. Written as DNA, the CDR3 is TGTGCCAGCACGCCCCGGACAGGGGACACTGAAGCTTTCTTT.

The genes are TRBV6-6 and TRBJ1-2; D gene ambiguous. The CDR3 has 12 residues. V dropped 2 bases and J dropped 3 bases, with 4 bases sitting between them. CDR1 is MNHNY and CDR2 is SVGAGI in the germline V gene (reference sequence). The CDR3 bases are TGTGCCAGCAGTTACGGGGACTATGGCTACACCTTC. This translates into CASSYGDYGYTF.